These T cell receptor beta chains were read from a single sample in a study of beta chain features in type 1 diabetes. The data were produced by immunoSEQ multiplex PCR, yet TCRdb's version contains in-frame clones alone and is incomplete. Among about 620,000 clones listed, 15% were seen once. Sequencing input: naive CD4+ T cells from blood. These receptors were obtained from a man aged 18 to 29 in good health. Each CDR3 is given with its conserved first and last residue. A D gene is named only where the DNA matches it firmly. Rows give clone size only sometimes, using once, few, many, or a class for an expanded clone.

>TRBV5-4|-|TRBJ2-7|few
CASSLPGPRTYEQYF
TGTGCCAGCAGCCTACCGGGGCCCCGCACCTACGAGCAGTACTTC
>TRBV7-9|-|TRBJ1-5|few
CASSYTLGAQNQPQHF
TGTGCCAGCAGCTATACCCTCGGGGCCCAGAATCAGCCCCAGCATTTT
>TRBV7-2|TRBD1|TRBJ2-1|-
CASSLGQAFYNEQFF
TGTGCCAGCAGCCTGGGACAGGCTTTCTACAATGAGCAGTTCTTC
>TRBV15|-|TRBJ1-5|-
CATSRGTSNQPQHF
TGTGCCACCAGCAGAGGCACAAGCAATCAGCCCCAGCATTTT
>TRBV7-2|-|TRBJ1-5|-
CASSRQALRQPQHF
TGTGCCAGCAGCCGACAGGCCTTGAGGCAGCCCCAGCATTTT
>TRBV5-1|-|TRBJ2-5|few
CASSLRASVQETQYF
TGCGCCAGCAGCTTGAGGGCTAGCGTACAAGAGACCCAGTACTTC
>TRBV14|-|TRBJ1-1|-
CASSQDRRRGEAFF
TGTGCCAGCAGCCAAGATCGACGGCGGGGTGAAGCTTTCTTT
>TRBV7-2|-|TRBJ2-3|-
CASSFWGPGTDTQYF
TGTGCCAGCAGCTTTTGGGGGCCCGGCACAGATACGCAGTATTTT
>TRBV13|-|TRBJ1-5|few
CASSQGHYSNQPQHF
TGTGCCAGCAGCCAAGGACATTATAGCAATCAGCCCCAGCATTTT
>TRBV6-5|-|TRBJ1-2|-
CASSYSARTGSGYTF
TGTGCCAGCAGTTACTCGGCCCGTACAGGGTCTGGCTACACCTTC
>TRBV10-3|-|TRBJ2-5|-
CAISALSGNQETQYF
TGTGCCATCAGTGCGTTGTCCGGGAACCAAGAGACCCAGTACTTC
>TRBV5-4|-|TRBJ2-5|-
CASSYGQQETQYF
TGTGCCAGCAGCTACGGACAGCAAGAGACCCAGTACTTC
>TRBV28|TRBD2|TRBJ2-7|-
CASSLVAGGREQYF
TGTGCCAGCAGTTTGGTAGCGGGAGGGAGGGAGCAGTACTTC
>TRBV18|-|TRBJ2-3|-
CASSPGRGGTDTQYF
TGTGCCAGCTCACCTGGTCGGGGCGGGACAGATACGCAGTATTTT
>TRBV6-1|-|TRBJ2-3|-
CASSLGGAPDTQYF
TGTGCCAGCAGCCTAGGAGGGGCCCCAGATACGCAGTATTTT
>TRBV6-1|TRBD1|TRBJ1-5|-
CASSWTGGDDQPQHF
TGTGCCAGCAGCTGGACAGGGGGCGACGATCAGCCCCAGCATTTT
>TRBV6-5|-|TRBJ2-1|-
CASRDSYNEQFF
TGTGCCAGCAGGGACAGCTACAATGAGCAGTTCTTC
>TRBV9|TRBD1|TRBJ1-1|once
CASSGQTGGITEAFF
TGTGCCAGCAGCGGCCAGACAGGGGGCATCACTGAAGCTTTCTTT
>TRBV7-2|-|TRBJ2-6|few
CASSREFSGANVLTF
TGTGCCAGCAGCCGCGAGTTCTCTGGGGCCAACGTCCTGACTTTC
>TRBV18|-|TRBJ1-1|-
CASSEDQNTEAFF
TGTGCCAGCTCAGAGGACCAGAACACTGAAGCTTTCTTT
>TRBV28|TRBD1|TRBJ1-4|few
CASSPGTGVREKLFF
TGTGCCAGCAGTCCCGGGACAGGGGTGCGGGAAAAACTGTTTTTT
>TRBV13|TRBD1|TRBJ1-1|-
CASSSDREDTEAFF
TGTGCCAGCAGCTCGGACAGGGAGGACACTGAAGCTTTCTTT
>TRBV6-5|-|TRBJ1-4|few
CASSRGQREKLFF
TGTGCCAGCAGTAGGGGACAACGCGAAAAACTGTTTTTT
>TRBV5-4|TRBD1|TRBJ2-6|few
CASTLQGAANVLTF
TGTGCCAGCACCCTCCAGGGGGCGGCCAACGTCCTGACTTTC
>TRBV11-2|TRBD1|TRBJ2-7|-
CASSRDRASYEQYF
TGTGCCAGCAGCCGGGACAGGGCCTCCTACGAGCAGTACTTC
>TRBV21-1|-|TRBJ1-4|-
CASSKIGRTNEKLFF
TGTGCCAGCAGCAAGATCGGCCGTACTAATGAAAAACTGTTTTTT
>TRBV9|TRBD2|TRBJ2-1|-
CASSGPGLADNEQFF
TGTGCCAGCAGCGGACCGGGACTAGCGGACAATGAGCAGTTCTTC
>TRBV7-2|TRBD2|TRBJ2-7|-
CASSAGGGYRPSSYEQYF
TGTGCCAGCAGCGCCGGGGGAGGGTATAGGCCGAGCTCCTACGAGCAGTACTTC
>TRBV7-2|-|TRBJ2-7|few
CASSQGLTAYEQYF
TGTGCCAGCAGCCAGGGACTGACCGCCTACGAGCAGTACTTC
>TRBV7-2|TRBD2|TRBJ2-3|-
CASSPRTSGRSKADTQYF
TGTGCCAGCAGCCCCCGGACTAGCGGGCGATCGAAGGCAGATACGCAGTATTTT
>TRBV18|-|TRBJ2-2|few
CASSPRGIDTGELFF
TGTGCCAGCTCACCACGAGGGATCGACACCGGGGAGCTGTTTTTT
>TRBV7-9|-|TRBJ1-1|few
CASSLGYTDTEAFF
TGTGCCAGCAGCTTAGGTTACACAGACACTGAAGCTTTCTTT
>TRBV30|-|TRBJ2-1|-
CAWSLPMRFF
TGTGCCTGGAGTCTGCCTATGAGGTTCTTC
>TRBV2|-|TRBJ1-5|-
CASSDRGGNQPQHF
TGTGCCAGCAGTGACAGGGGCGGCAATCAGCCCCAGCATTTT
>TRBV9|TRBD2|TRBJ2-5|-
CASSDWTSGSRETQYF
TGTGCCAGCAGCGATTGGACTAGCGGGAGTCGGGAGACCCAGTACTTC
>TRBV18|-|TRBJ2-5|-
CASSPSIQETQYF
TGTGCCAGCTCACCAAGTATCCAAGAGACCCAGTACTTC
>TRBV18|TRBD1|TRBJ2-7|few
CASSPGTGGTYEQYF
TGTGCCAGCTCCCCCGGGACAGGGGGCACCTACGAGCAGTACTTC
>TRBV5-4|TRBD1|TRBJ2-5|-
CASRLTGAFQETQYF
TGTGCCAGCAGGCTGACAGGGGCTTTTCAAGAGACCCAGTACTTC
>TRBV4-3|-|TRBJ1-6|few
CASSQETRTRSSYNSPLHF
TGCGCCAGCAGCCAAGAGACTCGGACACGGAGCTCCTATAATTCACCCCTCCACTTT
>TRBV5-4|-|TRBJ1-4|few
CASSSGGEKLFF
TGTGCCAGCAGCTCTGGGGGAGAAAAACTGTTTTTT
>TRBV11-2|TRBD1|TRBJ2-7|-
CASSLVTGQASYEQYF
TGTGCCAGCAGCTTAGTTACAGGACAGGCTTCCTACGAGCAGTACTTC
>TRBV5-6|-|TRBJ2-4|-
CASSTNPGQIAKNIQYF
TGTGCCAGCAGCACCAACCCGGGACAAATAGCCAAAAACATTCAGTACTTC